Sequencing of this T cell receptor (beta chain) was carried out in a study of STAT5B mutations in CD4+ large granular lymphocyte leukemia. Measured with immunoSEQ multiplex PCR; TCRdb has only the in-frame clones, and not every one. The sample gives about 30,000 clones, over 60% of which show up once; about 3.1% is in the top ten. Study conclusions and caveats: TRBV06-family usage was enriched in top patient clones (8/27) versus controls (2/35).

About this clone itself: Its target is not known.

The germline V and J ends were trimmed by 2 bases and 3 bases, with 8 bases remaining between them. CDR3 size: 13 residues. CDR1 is SEHNR, CDR2 FQNEAQ, per germline (reference sequence). The sample consisted of CD4+ T cells from blood buffy coats. The J gene is TRBJ2-7, the V gene TRBV7-9; D remains unclear. The clonotype comes from a human donor in good health. CDR3: CASSLQAIYEQYF. The CDR3 DNA follows: TGTGCCAGCAGCTTACAGGCTATCTACGAGCAGTACTTC. The full variable domain, completed using reference TRBV7-9 and TRBJ2-7, is DTGVSQNPRHKITKRGQNVTFRCDPISEHNRLYWYRQTLGQGPEFLTYFQNEAQLEKSRLLSDRFSAERPKGSFSTLEIQRTEQGDSAMYLCASSLQAIYEQYFGPGTRLTVT.